The TCR beta chain described here comes from a study of blood T cells in healthy people across ages. The use of a sample-barcoded 5' primer and a J-beta primer mix characterized a second PCR of 7 to 11 cycles. Each CDR3 protein gets one entry after TCRdb re-called the 5' RACE reads with MiXCR. This table has 1.5 million to 1.9 million distinct CDR3 sequences, less than 45% appearing once. This clonotype was seen a few times. Germline-derived CDR1 and CDR2 are MNHEY and SMNVEV (reference sequence). V dropped 4 bases and J dropped 4 bases, with 16 bases sitting between them. This CDR3 contains 15 residues.

Material for sequencing was blood. The receptor's source is a woman between 18 and 29 years old in good health. The chain employs TRBV27 and TRBJ1-2; D is perhaps TRBD1 (5 bases). DNA of the CDR3: TGTGCCAGCAGTTCCCGGTCCGGGGCTGGCTATGGCTACACCTTC. Amino acid sequence: CASSSRSGAGYGYTF.